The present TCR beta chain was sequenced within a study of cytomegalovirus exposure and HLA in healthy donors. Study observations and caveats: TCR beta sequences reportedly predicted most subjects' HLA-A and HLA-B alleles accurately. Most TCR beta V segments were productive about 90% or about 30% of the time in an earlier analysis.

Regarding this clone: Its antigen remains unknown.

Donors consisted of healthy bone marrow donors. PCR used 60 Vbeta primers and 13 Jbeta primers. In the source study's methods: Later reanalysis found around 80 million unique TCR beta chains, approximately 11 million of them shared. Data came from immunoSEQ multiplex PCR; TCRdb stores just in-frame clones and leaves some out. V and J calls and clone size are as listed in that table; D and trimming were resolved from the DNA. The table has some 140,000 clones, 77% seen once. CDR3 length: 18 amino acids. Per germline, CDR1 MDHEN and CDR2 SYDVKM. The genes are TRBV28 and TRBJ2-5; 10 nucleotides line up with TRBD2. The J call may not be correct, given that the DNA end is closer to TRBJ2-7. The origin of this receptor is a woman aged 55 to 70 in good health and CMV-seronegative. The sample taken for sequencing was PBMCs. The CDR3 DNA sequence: TGTGCCAGCAGTTCCCTGGGTAGCGGGAGGACGAAACCCTACGAGCAGTACTTC. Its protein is CASSSLGSGRTKPYEQYF.